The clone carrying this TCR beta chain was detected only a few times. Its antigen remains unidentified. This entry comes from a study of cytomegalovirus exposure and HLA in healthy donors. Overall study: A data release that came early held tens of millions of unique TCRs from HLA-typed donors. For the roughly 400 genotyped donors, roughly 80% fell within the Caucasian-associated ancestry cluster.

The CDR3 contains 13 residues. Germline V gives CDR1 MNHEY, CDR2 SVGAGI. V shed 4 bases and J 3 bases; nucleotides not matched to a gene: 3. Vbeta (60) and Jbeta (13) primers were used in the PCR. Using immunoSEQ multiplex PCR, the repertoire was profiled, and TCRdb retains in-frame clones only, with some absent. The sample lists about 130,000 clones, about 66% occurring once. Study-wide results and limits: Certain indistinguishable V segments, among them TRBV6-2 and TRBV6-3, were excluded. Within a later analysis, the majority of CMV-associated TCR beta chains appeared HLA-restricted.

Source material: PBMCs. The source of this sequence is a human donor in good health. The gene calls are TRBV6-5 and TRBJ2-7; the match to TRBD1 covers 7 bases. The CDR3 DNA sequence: TGTGCCAGCAGTTCAGGGACAGACTACGAGCAGTACTTC. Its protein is CASSSGTDYEQYF.